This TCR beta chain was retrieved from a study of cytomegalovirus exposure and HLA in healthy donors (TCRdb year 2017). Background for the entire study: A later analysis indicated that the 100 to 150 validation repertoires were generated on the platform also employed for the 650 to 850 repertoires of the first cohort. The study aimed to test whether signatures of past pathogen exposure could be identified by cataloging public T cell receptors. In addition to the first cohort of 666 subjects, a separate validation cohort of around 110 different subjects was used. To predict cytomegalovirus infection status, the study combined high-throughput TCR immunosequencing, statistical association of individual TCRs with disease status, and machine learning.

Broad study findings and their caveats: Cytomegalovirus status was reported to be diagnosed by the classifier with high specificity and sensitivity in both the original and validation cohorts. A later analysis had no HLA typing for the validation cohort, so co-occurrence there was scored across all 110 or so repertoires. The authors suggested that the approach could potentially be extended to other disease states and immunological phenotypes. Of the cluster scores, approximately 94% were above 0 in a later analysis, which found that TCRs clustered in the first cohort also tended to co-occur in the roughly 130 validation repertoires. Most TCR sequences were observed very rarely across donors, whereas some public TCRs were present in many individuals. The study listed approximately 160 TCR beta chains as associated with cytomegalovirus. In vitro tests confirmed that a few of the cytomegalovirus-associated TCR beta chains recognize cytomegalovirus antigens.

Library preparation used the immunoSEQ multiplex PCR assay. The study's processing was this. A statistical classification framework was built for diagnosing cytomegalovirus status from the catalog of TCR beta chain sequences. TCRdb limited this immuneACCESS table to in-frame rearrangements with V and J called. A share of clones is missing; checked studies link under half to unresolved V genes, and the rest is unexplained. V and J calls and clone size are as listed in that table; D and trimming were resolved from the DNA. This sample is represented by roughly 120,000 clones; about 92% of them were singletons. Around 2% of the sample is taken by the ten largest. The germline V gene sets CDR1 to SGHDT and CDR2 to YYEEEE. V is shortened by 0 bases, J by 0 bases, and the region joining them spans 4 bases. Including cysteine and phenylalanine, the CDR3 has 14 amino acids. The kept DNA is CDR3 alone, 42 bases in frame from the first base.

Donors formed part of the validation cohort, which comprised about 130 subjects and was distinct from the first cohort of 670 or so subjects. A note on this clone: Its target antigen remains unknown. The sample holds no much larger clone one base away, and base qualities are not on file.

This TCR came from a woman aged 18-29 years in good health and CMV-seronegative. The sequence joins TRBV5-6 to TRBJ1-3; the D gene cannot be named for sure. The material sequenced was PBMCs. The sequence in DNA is TGTGCCAGCAGCTTGGACGGCTCTGGAAACACCATATATTTT. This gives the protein CASSLDGSGNTIYF.